What follows are 5 T cell receptor beta chains derived from one specimen sequenced in a study of blood T cell repertoires in COVID-19. Sequencing used immunoSEQ multiplex PCR; TCRdb keeps in-frame clones, though not all of them. The sample carries 150,000 or so clones, about 85% recorded once. The sequenced material came from peripheral blood. The source is a woman in her seventies with COVID-19, enrolled during active disease.

This chain connects TRBV11-1 to TRBJ2-7; D not resolved. V lost 0 bases to trimming and J lost 3 bases, with 6 bases between them. The CDR3 totals 13 residues. Germline CDR1 SGHAT, CDR2 FQDESV (reference sequence). DNA of the CDR3: TGTGCCAGCAGCTTAGCATCTAGCTACGAGCAGTACTTC. It specifies CASSLASSYEQYF.

This rearrangement joins TRBV19 to TRBJ1-1; D is ambiguous. CDR1 is LNHDA, CDR2 SQIVND, per germline (reference sequence). Between the trimmed V and J ends, which lost 5 bases and 4 bases, there was a span of 20 bases. This CDR3 has 16 amino acids. The CDR3 coding sequence is TGTGCCAGTAGTCCAAAAGGGAGGGCTTTAGGCACTGAAGCTTTCTTT. This codes for CASSPKGRALGTEAFF.

The chain has TRBV6-1 and TRBJ2-3; no reliable D call. The CDR3 loop spans 12 amino acids. Germline V CDR1 and CDR2: MNHNS, SASEGT. V gave up 2 bases and J gave up 2 bases, with 2 bases separating them. The CDR3 region has the DNA TGTGCCAGCAGTGAACACACAGATACGCAGTATTTT. Translating gives CASSEHTDTQYF.

The V call is TRBV6-1, the J call TRBJ2-7; TRBD1 aligns across 8 bases. The V gene's germline CDR1 is MNHNS and CDR2 SASEGT. The CDR3 consists of 15 residues. V trimming: 1 base; J trimming: 2 bases; junction bases outside the gene matches: 4. The chain's CDR3 is CASSEVGQAPYEQYF. As DNA, the CDR3 is TGTGCCAGCAGTGAAGTGGGACAGGCCCCCTACGAGCAGTACTTC.

The chain joins TRBV10-3 to TRBJ1-6; 11 bases fit TRBD1. CDR3 length: 13 residues. The V gene end was trimmed by 8 bases and the J gene end by 9 bases; junction bases not matched to a gene: 3. Per germline, CDR1 ENHRY and CDR2 SYGVKD. The CDR3 sequence: CAIGTGGISPLHF. DNA for the CDR3: TGTGCCATCGGGACAGGGGGGATTTCACCCCTCCACTTT.